Below are 31 T cell receptor beta chains sequenced from a single sample in a study of T cells in Graves' hyperthyroidism and ophthalmopathy. RNA transcripts were the template for amplifying TCR beta CDR3 regions. First-round RT-PCR targeting the TCR CDR3 was performed with the HTBI primer set. Each CDR3 protein gets one entry after TCRdb re-called the multiplex PCR reads with MiXCR. The sample includes roughly 500,000 distinct CDR3 sequences, 40% to 55% of them seen just once. Material: peripheral blood or thyroid tissue (not recorded which). All receptors come from an adult woman with Graves' disease, either hyperthyroidism or ophthalmopathy (not recorded which).

Here the CDR3 DNA reads TGTGCCAGCAGTTTGGTGACAGGGGGCTTTAGGGGTATCACTGAAGCTTTCTTT. Translating gives CASSLVTGGFRGITEAFF. The rearrangement uses TRBV7-8 and TRBJ1-1; the match to TRBD1 covers 10 bases. After removal of 6 bases from V and 4 bases from J, the junction contained 17 bases not matched to a gene. The CDR3 contains 18 residues. CDR1 and CDR2 from the germline V gene are SGHVS and FQNEAQ.

For the CDR3, the DNA is TGCGCCAGCAGCTTGTCCAGGGCGGTTGGCACTGAAAAACTGTTTTTT. This sequence encodes CASSLSRAVGTEKLFF. V and J are TRBV5-1 and TRBJ1-4; perhaps TRBD1 as D (5 bases). V was cut by 1 base and J by 7 bases, with 17 bases left in between. CDR1 and CDR2 (germline): SGHRS, YFSETQ. The CDR3 is 16 amino acids.

This clonotype showed up many times. The rearrangement links TRBV11-3 to TRBJ1-1, with TRBD1 identical over 11 bases. The trim removed 5 bases at V and 8 bases at J, leaving 4 bases unmatched. CDR1 and CDR2 (germline): SGHNT, YENEEA. This CDR3 comprises 13 residues. The DNA of the CDR3 is TGTGCCAGCAGCCCCCGGACAGGGGGCGAAGCTTTCTTT. Protein sequence: CASSPRTGGEAFF.

The chain joins TRBV2 to TRBJ1-2; 7 bases line up with TRBD1. The germline gives CDR1 SNHLY, CDR2 FYNNEI. V was clipped by 7 bases and J by 2 bases; unmatched bases: 10. This CDR3 spans 15 amino acids. CDR3 DNA sequence: TGTGCCAGCACCGGCAGCGGGACAGAGAACTATGGCTACACCTTC. Translated, it gives CASTGSGTENYGYTF.

In nucleotides, the CDR3 is TGTGCCAGCACCATACTAGCGGGGGCCGAGCAGTACTTC. Translating gives CASTILAGAEQYF. The chain has TRBV7-2 and TRBJ2-7; 11 bases align to TRBD2. The CDR3 contains 13 residues. Germline V gives CDR1 SGHTA, CDR2 FQGNSA. The V gene end was trimmed by 7 bases and the J gene end by 6 bases; junction bases not matched to a gene: 5.

The table lists this clonotype with many counts. The V gene is TRBV29-1, the J gene TRBJ2-7; 7 bases are shared with TRBD1. CDR1 is SQVTM, CDR2 ANQGSEA, per germline. V shed 6 bases, J shed 7 bases, and the junction held 9 bases outside the gene matches. The CDR3 loop spans 12 amino acids. In nucleotides, the CDR3 is TGCAGCGTAAACAGGGGATCGGGAGAGCAGTACTTC. This translates into CSVNRGSGEQYF.

Many counts were recorded for this clonotype. This chain uses TRBV6-1 with TRBJ1-1; D possibly corresponds to TRBD1 (6 bases). V was clipped by 8 bases and J by 10 bases, with 14 bases between them. Germline loops: CDR1 MNHNS, CDR2 SASEGT. This CDR3 region has 11 residues. Here the CDR3 DNA reads TGTGCCAGCTCCAAGACAGGCCCAGCTTTCTTT. Translation gives CASSKTGPAFF.

CDR3 loop: CASSSRQGGKTEAFF. CDR3 bases: TGTGCCAGCAGCTCTAGACAGGGGGGGAAAACTGAAGCTTTCTTT. The V and J genes are TRBV11-2 and TRBJ1-1; 9 nucleotides align to TRBD1. The CDR3 contains 15 residues. The germline V gene encodes CDR1 SGHAT and CDR2 FQNNGV. The junction had 8 bases not matched to a gene; V was cut back by 4 bases and J by 5 bases. Full variable domain (outside the CDR3, taken from reference TRBV11-2 and TRBJ1-1): EAGVAQSPRYKIIEKRQSVAFWCNPISGHATLYWYQQILGQGPKLLIQFQNNGVVDDSQLPKDRFSAERLKGVDSTLKIQPAKLEDSAVYLCASSSRQGGKTEAFFGQGTRLTVV.

In this sample, this clonotype turned up many times. This sequence joins TRBV5-1 and TRBJ2-7; D assignment may be TRBD1 or TRBD2 (5 bases each). The CDR3 covers 15 residues. Germline V gene lookup returns CDR1 SGHRS and CDR2 YFSETQ. The V end was cut by 0 bases, the J end by 6 bases, with 16 bases between. CDR3 coding DNA: TGCGCCAGCAGCTTGGGGATAACGTGGGGGATCGAGCAGTACTTC. Translation: CASSLGITWGIEQYF.

Concerning this clonotype: Mismatch with germline at one junction end may stem from a read error. The chain uses TRBV2 and TRBJ2-7, with 8 positions matching TRBD1. The CDR3 is 15 residues long. CDR1 and CDR2 (germline): SNHLY, FYNNEI. The CDR3 is CVSHSGWTGTYEQYF. CDR3 nucleotide sequence: TGTGTCAGCCATTCAGGATGGACAGGGACCTACGAGCAGTACTTC.

This clonotype was seen repeatedly, ten times or more. Because it lacks the conserved phenylalanine or tryptophan at the end, this CDR3 is likely a read error. V usage is TRBV5-5 and J usage is TRBJ1-4; D might be TRBD1 (6 bases). This CDR3 is 16 amino acids long. V was clipped by 1 base and J by 2 bases, with 12 bases between them. In germline, CDR1 is SGHKS, CDR2 YYEKEE (reference sequence). The CDR3 region is CASSLLGAWTNEKLFV. The CDR3 DNA reads as TGTGCCAGCAGCTTGCTGGGGGCCTGGACTAATGAAAAACTGTTTGTT.

The genes are TRBV7-9 and TRBJ1-2; a possible D gene is TRBD1 (6 bases). Germline V gives CDR1 SEHNR, CDR2 FQNEAQ (reference sequence). This CDR3 region has 14 residues. V was pared by 4 bases and J by 14 bases, with 23 bases between. CDR3 nucleotides: TGTGCCAGCAGCTCCTGGGACACCCCGGGATCGGGTACCTTC. It specifies CASSSWDTPGSGTF.

This clonotype was seen at least ten times. The chain recombines TRBV7-6 with TRBJ1-3; D may be TRBD1 (5 bases). Germline values: CDR1 SGHVS, CDR2 FNYEAQ. Trimming removed 4 bases at V and 3 bases at J, with 16 bases between. The CDR3 consists of 16 residues. CDR3 nucleotides: TGTGCCAGCAGCTCCTCGGTGGGACCTTTTGGAAACACCATATATTTT. This translates into CASSSSVGPFGNTIYF.

This clonotype occurred many times. V is TRBV7-9 and J is TRBJ1-5, with TRBD1 as a possible D gene (5 bases). This CDR3 is built from 17 residues. In germline, CDR1 is SEHNR, CDR2 FQNEAQ (reference sequence). V lost 5 bases, J lost 7 bases, and 24 bases lay in between. CDR3: CASSPPLGDEWFQPQHF. CDR3 coding DNA: TGTGCCAGCAGCCCCCCGTTGGGGGATGAATGGTTCCAGCCCCAGCATTTT.

The table lists this clonotype with many counts. This chain connects TRBV29-1 to TRBJ2-5, with TRBD2 identical over 11 bases. CDR1 is SQVTM, CDR2 ANQGSEA, per germline. The CDR3 length is 13 residues. The trim removed 6 bases at V and 7 bases at J, leaving 7 bases unmatched. This chain's CDR3 is CSVLLAGGGTQYF. The CDR3 coding sequence is TGCAGCGTCCTCTTAGCGGGGGGGGGGACCCAGTACTTC.

The chain employs TRBV20-1 and TRBJ1-2, with D possibly matching TRBD1 (5 bases). Trimming cost V 6 bases and J 7 bases, with 21 bases left between them. This CDR3 is built from 14 residues. The germline V gene encodes CDR1 DFQATT and CDR2 SNEGSKA (reference sequence). CDR3 sequence: CSAPGLAGSAGYTF. CDR3 nucleotides: TGCAGTGCGCCGGGACTAGCGGGATCGGCTGGCTACACCTTC.

The rearrangement links TRBV10-2 to TRBJ1-1; no clear D gene. This CDR3 is built from 12 residues. V gave up 3 bases and J gave up 8 bases, with 10 bases separating them. In germline, CDR1 is WSHSY, CDR2 SAAADI. This CDR3 is CASSDGSPEAFF. The CDR3 DNA is TGCGCCAGCAGTGATGGCAGTCCGGAAGCTTTCTTT.

Comments on this clonotype: An end of the junction differs from the germline gene, which may be a read error. The rearrangement links TRBV25-1 to TRBJ1-2, with TRBD1 identical over 7 bases. CDR1 MGHDK and CDR2 SYGVNS come from the germline V gene. There are 13 residues in the CDR3. The CDR3 region is CASRTGMGYGYTF. The CDR3 bases are TGTGCCAGCAGGACAGGGATGGGCTATGGCTACACTTTC.

The chain couples TRBV10-3 to TRBJ2-7; 8 bases are shared with TRBD1. Trimming took 6 bases from V and 5 from J; bases not matched to a gene: 9. The CDR3 totals 14 residues. Germline CDR1 reads ENHRY; CDR2 reads SYGVKD. As DNA, the CDR3 is TGTGCCATCAGCAACGGACAGGGCTTCGACGAGCAGTACTTC. Amino acids: CAISNGQGFDEQYF.

This clonotype has ten or more counts. The V gene is TRBV5-1, the J gene TRBJ1-4; D is possibly TRBD1 (6 bases). Germline assignment: CDR1 SGHRS and CDR2 YFSETQ. The CDR3 sequence is 15 residues long. V lost 5 bases and J 8 bases, leaving 19 bases between the germline ends. The CDR3 spells CASSLTGTPDEKLFF. The CDR3 nucleotides read TGCGCCAGCAGTCTGACCGGGACACCCGACGAAAAACTGTTTTTT.

This clonotype has more than one count but fewer than ten. This rearrangement joins TRBV27 to TRBJ1-3; D uncertain. Per the germline V gene, CDR1 is MNHEY and CDR2 is SMNVEV (reference sequence). This CDR3 comprises 13 residues. Trimming shortened V by 8 bases and J by 0 bases, and 8 bases separated the two germline ends. The CDR3 region has the DNA TGTGCCAGCGGGGTCGCCTCTGGAAACACCATATATTTT. Its protein is CASGVASGNTIYF.

The rearrangement joins TRBV25-1 to TRBJ1-4, with 7 bases that match TRBD1. Germline assignment: CDR1 MGHDK and CDR2 SYGVNS. CDR3 length equals 15 residues. The junction had 10 bases not matched to a gene; V was cut back by 4 bases and J by 8 bases. DNA of the CDR3: TGTGCCAGCAGTGCAGTCGGAGGGGGCCGAGAAAAACTGTTTTTT. Amino acid sequence: CASSAVGGGREKLFF. The full variable domain, its missing parts supplied by reference TRBV25-1 and TRBJ1-4, is EADIYQTPRYLVIGTGKKITLECSQTMGHDKMYWYQQDPGMELHLIHYSYGVNSTEKGDLSSESTVSRIRTEHFPLTLESARPSHTSQYLCASSAVGGGREKLFFGSGTQLSVL.

To note about this clonotype: Since no conserved phenylalanine or tryptophan closes the CDR3, a read error is the likely cause. The DNA is left out, because the CDR3 cannot be placed on it with certainty; the CDR3 is given as TCRdb lists it. The CDR3 here is CASSPSRQAG. V is TRBV7-6 and J is TRBJ2-2; TRBD1 is the table's D call, not checked against the DNA. Germline V gene data show CDR1 as SGHVS and CDR2 as FNYEAQ. The CDR3 spans 10 amino acids, including both terminal residues.

On this clonotype: The CDR3 does not close with the conserved phenylalanine or tryptophan, likely indicating a read error. This sequence joins TRBV7-9 and TRBJ1-1; D gene unclear. The CDR3 spans 12 residues. The V end lost 3 bases, the J end lost 11 bases, and 13 bases lay between the germline ends. Germline V lookup: CDR1 SEHNR, CDR2 FQNEAQ (reference sequence). The CDR3 DNA follows: TGTGCCAGCAGCTTGGGTGGAGGTAACGCTTTCCTT. The encoded protein is CASSLGGGNAFL.

The chain has TRBV20-1 and TRBJ1-1; D gene uncertain. Germline CDR1 and CDR2: DFQATT and SNEGSKA (reference sequence). The CDR3 contains 13 residues. Deletions cut 3 bases from V and 7 bases from J, with 15 bases between. The CDR3 region has the DNA TGCAGTGCTAGCGGCGATGTATGGGGTGAAGCTTTCTTT. Encoded protein: CSASGDVWGEAFF.

The CDR3 loop reads CASSRQGVEQYF. The CDR3 DNA reads as TGTGCCAGCAGTCGACAGGGGGTCGAGCAGTACTTC. The gene calls are TRBV12-3 or TRBV12-4 and TRBJ2-7; 9 bases line up with TRBD1. CDR3 length equals 12 residues. J lost 6 bases, V lost 5 bases, and 2 bases had no gene match.

This clonotype was counted between two and nine times. This chain joins TRBV24-1 and TRBJ1-1; D ambiguous. CDR3 length: 14 residues. Germline CDR1 KGHDR, CDR2 SFDVKD. Trimming cost V 5 bases and J 1 base, with 10 bases left between them. CDR3: CATSARKSNTEAFF. In DNA, the CDR3 is TGTGCCACCAGTGCTAGAAAGTCGAACACTGAAGCTTTCTTT.

This clonotype was detected many times. The V call is TRBV6-2 or TRBV6-3, the J call TRBJ1-1, with D perhaps TRBD1 (5 bases). This CDR3 has 16 amino acids. The germline V gene has CDR1 MNHEY and CDR2 SVGEGT. V lost 6 bases to trimming and J lost 1 base, with 18 bases between them. The CDR3: CASSSGGRLQNTEAFF. In DNA form, the CDR3 reads TGTGCCAGCAGCTCCGGGGGACGCCTACAGAACACTGAAGCTTTCTTT.

At least ten counts were recorded for this clonotype. V usage is TRBV7-2 and J usage is TRBJ1-1, with 7 bases that match TRBD1. The CDR3 length is 14 residues. Trimming removed 8 bases from V and 1 base from J; junction bases left unmatched: 7. Germline assignment: CDR1 SGHTA and CDR2 FQGNSA. The CDR3 coding sequence is TGTGCCAGCTGTTTAGGGACAGAGAACACTGAAGCTTTCTTT. Translation: CASCLGTENTEAFF.

CDR3 region: CASSWAVQAAFQETQYF. CDR3 bases: TGTGCCAGCAGTTGGGCAGTTCAAGCGGCTTTCCAAGAGACCCAGTACTTC. The chain joins TRBV12-3 or TRBV12-4 to TRBJ2-5; D possibly corresponds to TRBD2 (5 bases). There are 17 residues in the CDR3. Trimming shortened V by 4 bases and J by 1 base, and 19 bases separated the two germline ends.

The chain couples TRBV5-1 to TRBJ1-5, with no clear D. The CDR3 is 13 residues long. The ends were cut back, 4 bases at V and 6 bases at J, with 11 bases in the middle. The germline V gene has CDR1 SGHRS and CDR2 YFSETQ. The CDR3 spells CASSAPEAQPQHF. CDR3 nucleotides: TGCGCCAGCAGCGCACCGGAGGCTCAGCCCCAGCATTTT. Full variable domain (outside the CDR3, taken from reference TRBV5-1 and TRBJ1-5): KAGVTQTPRYLIKTRGQQVTLSCSPISGHRSVSWYQQTPGQGLQFLFEYFSETQRNKGNFPGRFSGRQFSNSRSEMNVSTLELGDSALYLCASSAPEAQPQHFGDGTRLSIL.